Given below is one T cell receptor (beta chain) in context. The data derive from a study of blood T cell repertoires in COVID-19. At the level of the study: The United States, Italy and Spain provided the acute and convalescent COVID-19 samples.

How the authors handled the data: Estimates of nucleated cell counts were drawn from the amplification of reference gene primers. Some clones are missing from TCRdb's copy, which holds only in-frame ones; the method was immunoSEQ multiplex PCR. V, J and clone size are those of that table, while D and trimming were read from the DNA. The table has approximately 500,000 clones, roughly 90% seen once. Trimming cost V 5 bases and J 1 base; bases outside gene matches: 10. Per germline, CDR1 LNHDA and CDR2 SQIVND (reference sequence). The CDR3 runs to 16 residues. The cohort comprised adults aged about 18 to 100 years residing in 24 US areas. Symptom resolution, clearance, or two negative PCRs marked the recovered donors of Cohort 3.

The sequence came from a woman in her forties who had recovered from COVID-19. The chain combines TRBV19 with TRBJ1-1, with 7 bases fitting TRBD1. Specimen: PBMCs or T cells enriched from blood (not recorded which). CDR3 protein: CASSYDPRQGNTEAFF. The CDR3 bases are TGTGCCAGTAGTTACGATCCTAGACAGGGGAACACTGAAGCTTTCTTT.